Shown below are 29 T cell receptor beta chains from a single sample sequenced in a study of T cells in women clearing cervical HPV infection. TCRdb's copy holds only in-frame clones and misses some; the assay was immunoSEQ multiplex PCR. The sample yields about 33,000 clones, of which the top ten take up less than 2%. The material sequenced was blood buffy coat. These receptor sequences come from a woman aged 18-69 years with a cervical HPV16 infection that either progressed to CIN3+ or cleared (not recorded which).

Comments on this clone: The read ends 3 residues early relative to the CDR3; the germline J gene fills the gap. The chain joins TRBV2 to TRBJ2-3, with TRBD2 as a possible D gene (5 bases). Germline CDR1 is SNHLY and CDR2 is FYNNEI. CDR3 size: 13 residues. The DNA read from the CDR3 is TGTGCCAGCAGTTTCGACTACGCTGAGACG. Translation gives CASSFDYAET. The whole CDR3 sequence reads CASSFDYAETQYF.

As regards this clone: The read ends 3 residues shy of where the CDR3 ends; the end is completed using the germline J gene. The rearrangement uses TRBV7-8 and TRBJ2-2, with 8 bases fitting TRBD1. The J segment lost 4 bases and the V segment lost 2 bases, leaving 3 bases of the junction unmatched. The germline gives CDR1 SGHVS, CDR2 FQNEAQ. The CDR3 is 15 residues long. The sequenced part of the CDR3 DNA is TGTGCCAGCAGCTTACGACAGGGGACCACCGGGGAG. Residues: CASSLRQGTTGE. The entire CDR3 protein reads CASSLRQGTTGELFF.

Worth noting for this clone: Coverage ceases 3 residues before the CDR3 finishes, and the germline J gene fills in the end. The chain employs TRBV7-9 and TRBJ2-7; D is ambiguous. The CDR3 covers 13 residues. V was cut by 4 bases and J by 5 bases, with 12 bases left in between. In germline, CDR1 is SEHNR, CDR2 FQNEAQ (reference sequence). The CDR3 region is CASSSPFRDEQYF. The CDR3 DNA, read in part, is TGTGCCAGCAGCTCCCCTTTCCGTGACGAG.

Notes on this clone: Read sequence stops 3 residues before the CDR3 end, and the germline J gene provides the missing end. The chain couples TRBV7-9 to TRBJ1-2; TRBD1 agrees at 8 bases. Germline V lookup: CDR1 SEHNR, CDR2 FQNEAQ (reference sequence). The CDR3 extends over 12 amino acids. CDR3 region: CASSWTGNIYTF. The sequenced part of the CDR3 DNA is TGTGCCAGCAGCTGGACAGGGAACATC.

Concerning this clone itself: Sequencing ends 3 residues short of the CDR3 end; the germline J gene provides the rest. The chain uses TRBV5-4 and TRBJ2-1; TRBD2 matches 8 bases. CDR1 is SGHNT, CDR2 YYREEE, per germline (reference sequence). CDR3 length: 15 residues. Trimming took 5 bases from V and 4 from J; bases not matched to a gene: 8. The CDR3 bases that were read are TGTGCCAGCAGAGTCTACGGGGGGGTATACAATGAG. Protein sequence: CASRVYGGVYNE. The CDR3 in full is CASRVYGGVYNEQFF.

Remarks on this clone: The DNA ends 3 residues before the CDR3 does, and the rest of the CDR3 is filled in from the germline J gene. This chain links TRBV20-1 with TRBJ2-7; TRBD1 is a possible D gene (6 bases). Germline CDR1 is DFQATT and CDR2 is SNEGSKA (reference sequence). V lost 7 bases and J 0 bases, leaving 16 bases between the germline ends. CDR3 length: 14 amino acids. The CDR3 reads CSVWGTGSSYEQYF. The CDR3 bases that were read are TGCAGTGTCTGGGGAACAGGGAGCTCCTACGAG.

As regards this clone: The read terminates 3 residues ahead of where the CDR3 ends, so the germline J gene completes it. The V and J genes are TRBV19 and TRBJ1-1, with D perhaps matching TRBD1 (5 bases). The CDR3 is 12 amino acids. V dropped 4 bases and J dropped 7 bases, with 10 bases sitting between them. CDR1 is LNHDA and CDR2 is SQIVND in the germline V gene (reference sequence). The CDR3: CASSTGTNEAFF. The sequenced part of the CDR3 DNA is TGTGCCAGTAGTACCGGGACTAATGAA.

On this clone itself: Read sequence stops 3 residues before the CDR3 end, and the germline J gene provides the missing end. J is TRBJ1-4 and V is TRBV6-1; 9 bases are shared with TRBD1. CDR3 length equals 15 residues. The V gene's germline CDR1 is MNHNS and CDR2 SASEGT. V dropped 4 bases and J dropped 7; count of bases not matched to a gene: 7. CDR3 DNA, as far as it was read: TGTGCCAGCAGTGCCCAGACAGGGGGGGGTGAAAAA. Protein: CASSAQTGGGEK. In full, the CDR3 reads CASSAQTGGGEKLFF.

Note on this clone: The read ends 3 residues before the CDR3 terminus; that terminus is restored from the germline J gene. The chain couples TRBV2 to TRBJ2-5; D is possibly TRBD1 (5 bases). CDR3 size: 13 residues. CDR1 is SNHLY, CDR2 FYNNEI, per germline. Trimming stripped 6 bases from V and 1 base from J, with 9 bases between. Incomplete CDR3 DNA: TGTGCCAGCAGAAGACAGCTCCAAGAGACC. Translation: CASRRQLQET. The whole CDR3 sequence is CASRRQLQETQYF.

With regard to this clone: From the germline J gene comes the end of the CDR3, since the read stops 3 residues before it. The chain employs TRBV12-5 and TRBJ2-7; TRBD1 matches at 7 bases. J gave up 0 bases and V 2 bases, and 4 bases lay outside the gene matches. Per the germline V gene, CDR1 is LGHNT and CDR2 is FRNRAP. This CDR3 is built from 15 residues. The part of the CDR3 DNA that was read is TGTGCTAGTGGTTTGCCCGACAGGGACTCCTACGAG. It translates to CASGLPDRDSYE. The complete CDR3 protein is CASGLPDRDSYEQYF.

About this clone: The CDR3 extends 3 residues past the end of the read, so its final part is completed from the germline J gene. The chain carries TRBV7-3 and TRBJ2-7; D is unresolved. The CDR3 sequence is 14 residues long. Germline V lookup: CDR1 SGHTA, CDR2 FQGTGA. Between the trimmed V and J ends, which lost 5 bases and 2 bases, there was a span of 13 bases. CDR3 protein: CASSPDTAPYEQYF. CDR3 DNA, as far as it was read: TGTGCCAGCAGCCCAGACACCGCCCCCTACGAG.

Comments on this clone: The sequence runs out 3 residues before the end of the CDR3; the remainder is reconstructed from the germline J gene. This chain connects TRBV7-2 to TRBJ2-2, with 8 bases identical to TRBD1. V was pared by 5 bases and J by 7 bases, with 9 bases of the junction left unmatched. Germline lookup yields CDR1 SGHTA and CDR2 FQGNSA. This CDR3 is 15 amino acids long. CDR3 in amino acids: CASSLPRGRGGELFF. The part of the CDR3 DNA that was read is TGTGCCAGCAGCCTTCCCAGGGGGCGCGGCGGGGAG.

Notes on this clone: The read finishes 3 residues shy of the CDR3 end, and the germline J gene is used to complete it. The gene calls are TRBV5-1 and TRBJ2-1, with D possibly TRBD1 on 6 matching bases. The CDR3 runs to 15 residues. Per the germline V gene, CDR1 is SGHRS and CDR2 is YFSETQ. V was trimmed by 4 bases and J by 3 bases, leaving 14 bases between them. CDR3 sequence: CASSPGQGYYNEQFF. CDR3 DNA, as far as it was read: TGCGCCAGCAGCCCCGGCCAGGGGTACTACAATGAG.

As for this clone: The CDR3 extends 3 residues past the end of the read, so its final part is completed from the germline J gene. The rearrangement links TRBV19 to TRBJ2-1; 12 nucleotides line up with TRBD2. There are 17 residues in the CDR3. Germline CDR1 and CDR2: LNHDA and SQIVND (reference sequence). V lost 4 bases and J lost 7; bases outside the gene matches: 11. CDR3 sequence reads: CASSTISSGGAINEQFF. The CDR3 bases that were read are TGTGCCAGTAGTACCATCTCTAGCGGGGGGGCCATTAATGAG.

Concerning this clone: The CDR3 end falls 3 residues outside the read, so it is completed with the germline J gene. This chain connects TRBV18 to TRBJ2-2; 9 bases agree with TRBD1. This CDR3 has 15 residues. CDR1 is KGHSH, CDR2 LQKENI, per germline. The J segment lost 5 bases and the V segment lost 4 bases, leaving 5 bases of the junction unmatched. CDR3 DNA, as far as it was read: TGTGCCAGCTCACAACAGGGGGCAGAGACCGGGGAG. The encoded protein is CASSQQGAETGE. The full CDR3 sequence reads CASSQQGAETGELFF.

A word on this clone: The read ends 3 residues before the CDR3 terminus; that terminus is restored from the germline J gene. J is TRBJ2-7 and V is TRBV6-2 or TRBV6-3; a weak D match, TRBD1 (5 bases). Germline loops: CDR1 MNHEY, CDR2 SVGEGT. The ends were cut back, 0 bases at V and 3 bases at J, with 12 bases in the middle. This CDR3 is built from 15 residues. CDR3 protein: CASSYSRSGHYEQYF. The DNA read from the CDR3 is TGTGCCAGCAGTTACTCGAGATCAGGGCACTACGAG.

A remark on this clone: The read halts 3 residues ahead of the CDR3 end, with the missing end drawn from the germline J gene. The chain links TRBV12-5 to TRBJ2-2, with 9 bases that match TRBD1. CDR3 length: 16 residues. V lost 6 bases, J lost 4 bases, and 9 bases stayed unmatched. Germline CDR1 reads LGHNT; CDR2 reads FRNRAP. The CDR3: CASGGNRGPGTGELFF. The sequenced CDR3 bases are TGTGCTAGTGGCGGAAACAGGGGGCCGGGCACCGGGGAG.

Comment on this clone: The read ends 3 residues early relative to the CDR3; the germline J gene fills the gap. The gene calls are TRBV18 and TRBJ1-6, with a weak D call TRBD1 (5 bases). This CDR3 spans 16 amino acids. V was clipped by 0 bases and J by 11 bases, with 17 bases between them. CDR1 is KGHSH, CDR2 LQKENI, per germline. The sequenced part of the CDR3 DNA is TGTGCCAGCTCACCACCGGGCCGGGGGGAAGGCACACCC. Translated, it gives CASSPPGRGEGTP. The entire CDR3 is CASSPPGRGEGTPLHF.

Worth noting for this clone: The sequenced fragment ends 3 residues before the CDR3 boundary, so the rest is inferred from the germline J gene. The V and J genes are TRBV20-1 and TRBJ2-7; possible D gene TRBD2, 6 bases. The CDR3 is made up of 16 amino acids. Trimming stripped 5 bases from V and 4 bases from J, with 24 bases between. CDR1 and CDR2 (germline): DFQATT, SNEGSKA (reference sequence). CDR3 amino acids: CSARAPGTGTMYEQYF. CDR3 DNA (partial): TGCAGTGCTCGGGCCCCTGGGACTGGAACCATGTACGAG.

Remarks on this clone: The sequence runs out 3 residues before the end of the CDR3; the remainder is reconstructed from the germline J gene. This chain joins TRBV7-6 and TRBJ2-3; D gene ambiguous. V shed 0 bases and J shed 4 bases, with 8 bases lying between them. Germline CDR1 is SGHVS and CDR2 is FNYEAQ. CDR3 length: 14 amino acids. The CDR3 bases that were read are TGTGCCAGCAGCTTAGCGGCAGATTCAGATACG. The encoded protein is CASSLAADSDT. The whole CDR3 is CASSLAADSDTQYF. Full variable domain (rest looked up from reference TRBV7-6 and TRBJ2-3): GAGVSQSPRYKVTKRGQDVALRCDPISGHVSLYWYRQALGQGPEFLTYFNYEAQQDKSGLPNDRFSAERPEGSISTLTIQRTEQRDSAMYRCASSLAADSDTQYFGPGTRLTVL.

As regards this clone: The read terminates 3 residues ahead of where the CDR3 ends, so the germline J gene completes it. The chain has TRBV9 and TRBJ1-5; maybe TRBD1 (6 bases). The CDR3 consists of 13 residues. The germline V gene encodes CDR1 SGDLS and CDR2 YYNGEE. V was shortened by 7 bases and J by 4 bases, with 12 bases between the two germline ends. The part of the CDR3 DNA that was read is TGTGCCAGCGGGGGGGCCTTTAATCAGCCC. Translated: CASGGAFNQP. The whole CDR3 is CASGGAFNQPQHF.

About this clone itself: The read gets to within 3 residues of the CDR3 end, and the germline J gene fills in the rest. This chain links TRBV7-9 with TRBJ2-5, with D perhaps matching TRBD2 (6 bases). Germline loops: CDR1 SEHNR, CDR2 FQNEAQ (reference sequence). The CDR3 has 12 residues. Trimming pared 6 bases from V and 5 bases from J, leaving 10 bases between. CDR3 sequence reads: CASSRDSETQYF. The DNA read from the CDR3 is TGTGCCAGCAGTCGGGACTCCGAGACC. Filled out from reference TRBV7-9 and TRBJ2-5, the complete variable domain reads DTGVSQNPRHKITKRGQNVTFRCDPISEHNRLYWYRQTLGQGPEFLTYFQNEAQLEKSRLLSDRFSAERPKGSFSTLEIQRTEQGDSAMYLCASSRDSETQYFGPGTRLLVL.

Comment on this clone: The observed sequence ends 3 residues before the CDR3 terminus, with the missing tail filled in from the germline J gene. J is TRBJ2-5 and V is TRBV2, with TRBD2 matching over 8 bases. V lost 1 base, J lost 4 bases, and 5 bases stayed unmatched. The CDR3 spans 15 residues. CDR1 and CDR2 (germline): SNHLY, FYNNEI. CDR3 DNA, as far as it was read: TGTGCCAGCAGTGAAGACGGGGGGGCGGCAGAGACC. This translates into CASSEDGGAAET. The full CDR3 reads CASSEDGGAAETQYF.

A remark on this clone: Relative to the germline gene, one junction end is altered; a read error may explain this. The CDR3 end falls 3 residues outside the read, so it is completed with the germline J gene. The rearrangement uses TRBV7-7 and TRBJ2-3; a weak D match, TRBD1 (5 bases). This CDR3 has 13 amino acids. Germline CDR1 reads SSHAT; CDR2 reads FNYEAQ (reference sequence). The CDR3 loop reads CASSFDSAETQYF. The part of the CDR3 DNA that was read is TGTGCTAGCAGCTTTGACAGCGCGGAGACG.

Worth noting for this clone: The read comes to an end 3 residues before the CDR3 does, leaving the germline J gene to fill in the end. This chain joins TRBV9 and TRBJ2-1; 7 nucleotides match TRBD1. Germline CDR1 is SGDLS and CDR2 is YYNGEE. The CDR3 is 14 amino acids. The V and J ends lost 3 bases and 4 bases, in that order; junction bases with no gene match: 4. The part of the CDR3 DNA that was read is TGTGCCAGCAGCGCGGGGACAGAGTACAATGAG. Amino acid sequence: CASSAGTEYNE. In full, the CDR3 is CASSAGTEYNEQFF.

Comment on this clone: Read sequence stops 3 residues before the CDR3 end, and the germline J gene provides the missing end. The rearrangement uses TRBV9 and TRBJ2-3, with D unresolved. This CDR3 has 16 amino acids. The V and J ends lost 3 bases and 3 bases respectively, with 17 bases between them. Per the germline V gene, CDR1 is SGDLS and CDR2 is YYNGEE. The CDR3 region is CASSAPPNPRTDTQYF. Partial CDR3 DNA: TGTGCCAGCAGCGCACCTCCTAATCCTAGAACAGATACG. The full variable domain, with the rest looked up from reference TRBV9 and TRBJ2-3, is DSGVTQTPKHLITATGQRVTLRCSPRSGDLSVYWYQQSLDQGLQFLIQYYNGEERAKGNILERFSAQQFPDLHSELNLSSLELGDSALYFCASSAPPNPRTDTQYFGPGTRLTVL.

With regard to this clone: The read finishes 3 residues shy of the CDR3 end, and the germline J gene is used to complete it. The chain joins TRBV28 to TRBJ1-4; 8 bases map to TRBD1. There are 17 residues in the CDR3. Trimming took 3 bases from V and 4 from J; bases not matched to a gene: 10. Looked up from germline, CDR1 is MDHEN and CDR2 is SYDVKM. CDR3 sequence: CASSFSPQGADNEKLFF. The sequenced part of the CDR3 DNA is TGTGCCAGCAGTTTTAGTCCCCAGGGGGCGGATAATGAAAAA.

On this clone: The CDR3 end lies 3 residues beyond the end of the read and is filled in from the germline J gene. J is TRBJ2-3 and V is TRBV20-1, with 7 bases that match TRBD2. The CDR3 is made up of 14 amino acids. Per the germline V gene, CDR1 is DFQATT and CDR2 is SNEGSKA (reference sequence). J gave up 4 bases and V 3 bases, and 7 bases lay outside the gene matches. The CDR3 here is CSASGLGSPDTQYF. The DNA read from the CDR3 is TGCAGTGCTAGCGGACTAGGTTCCCCAGATACG.

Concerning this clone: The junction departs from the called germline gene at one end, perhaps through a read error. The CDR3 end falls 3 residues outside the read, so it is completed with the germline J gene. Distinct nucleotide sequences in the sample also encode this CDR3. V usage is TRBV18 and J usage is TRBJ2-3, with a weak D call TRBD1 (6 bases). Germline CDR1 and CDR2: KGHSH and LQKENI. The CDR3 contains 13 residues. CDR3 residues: CASSPDSTNTQYF. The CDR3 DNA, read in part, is TGTGCCAGTTCACCGGACAGCACAAATACG.